This T cell receptor beta chain was documented in a study of T cell repertoires in aging, cancer and after chemotherapy. Study-wide background: Donor ages fell into six groups from 30 or younger up to 70 or older. The full dataset contained 7 million to 9.5 million TCR reads. Study-wide results and limits: In cancer patients, declining TCR diversity with age involved lost richness and lost evenness. Age-matched healthy donors had significantly more diverse, less clonal blood TCR repertoires than untreated cancer patients.

This CDR3 region has 14 residues. V was shortened by 6 bases and J by 2 bases, with 12 bases between the two germline ends. Germline values: CDR1 MNHEY, CDR2 SVGAGI. Peripheral blood genomic DNA, not sorted cells or RNA, was the template. A mixed TRB-A/B primer pool amplified rearranged TRB by multiplex touch-down PCR. TCRdb re-called the multiplex PCR reads with MiXCR, one entry per CDR3 protein. The sample records over 10,000 distinct CDR3 sequences, 20% to 30% being singletons. To note about this clonotype: The antigen remains undetermined.

Input material: blood. The chain joins TRBV6-5 to TRBJ2-3; D remains ambiguous. The source of this sequence is a human donor in good health. CDR3 sequence reads: CASSWTPHTDTQYF. As DNA, the CDR3 is TGTGCCAGCAGCTGGACCCCGCACACAGATACGCAGTATTTT.